The 14 T cell receptor beta chains below all came from one sample that was sequenced in a study of cytomegalovirus exposure and HLA in healthy donors. PCR employed 60 Vbeta and 13 Jbeta primers. Only in-frame clones appear in the TCRdb table, and some are missing; sequencing was by immunoSEQ multiplex PCR. The sample comprises under 200,000 clones, 80% of which are singletons, and 5% to 7% rests with the top ten. Sequenced input: PBMCs. The receptors derive from a man aged 35-49 years in good health and CMV-seronegative.

The chain is built from TRBV10-3 and TRBJ2-5, with D possibly matching TRBD1 (6 bases). The V end was cut by 5 bases, the J end by 5 bases, with 12 bases between. CDR3 length: 13 amino acids. The germline gives CDR1 ENHRY, CDR2 SYGVKD. CDR3 loop: CAISKGGRETQYF. The CDR3 DNA is TGTGCCATCAGTAAAGGGGGACGGGAGACCCAGTACTTC.

The genes are TRBV7-2 and TRBJ2-7; 11 bases match TRBD1. The germline V gene has CDR1 SGHTA and CDR2 FQGNSA. The CDR3 contains 15 residues. V was clipped by 5 bases and J by 3 bases; unmatched bases: 6. The CDR3 spells CASSPGTGGVYEQYF. CDR3 bases: TGTGCCAGCAGCCCCGGGACAGGGGGTGTCTACGAGCAGTACTTC.

Note on this clone: The same CDR3 arises from other DNA sequences in this sample as well. The chain uses TRBV7-2 and TRBJ2-5, with D possibly TRBD2 on 5 matching bases. Germline CDR1 and CDR2: SGHTA and FQGNSA. Trimming pared 5 bases from V and 3 bases from J, leaving 10 bases between. The CDR3 sequence is 13 residues long. The CDR3 sequence is CASSRDYKETQYF. The CDR3 DNA follows: TGTGCCAGCAGCCGAGACTACAAAGAGACCCAGTACTTC. Complete variable domain (other parts from reference TRBV7-2 and TRBJ2-5): GAGVSQSPSNKVTEKGKDVELRCDPISGHTALYWYRQSLGQGLEFLIYFQGNSAPDKSGLPSDRFSAERTGGSVSTLTIQRTQQEDSAVYLCASSRDYKETQYFGPGTRLLVL.

This chain joins TRBV9 and TRBJ2-5; the D gene is possibly TRBD1 (5 bases). Per germline, CDR1 SGDLS and CDR2 YYNGEE. The CDR3 totals 16 residues. Trimming removed 4 bases at V and 1 base at J, with 17 bases between. CDR3 amino acids: CASSSPEGAVQETQYF. For the CDR3, the DNA is TGTGCCAGCAGCTCCCCTGAAGGGGCGGTCCAAGAGACCCAGTACTTC.

The CDR3 DNA reads as TGCGCCAGCGGCCATTGGGAGACCTACGAGCAGTACTTC. Encoded protein: CASGHWETYEQYF. The chain joins TRBV5-1 to TRBJ2-7, with D possibly being TRBD2 (5 bases). The V gene's germline CDR1 is SGHRS and CDR2 YFSETQ. The germline V and J ends were trimmed by 7 bases and 2 bases, with 13 bases remaining between them. This CDR3 comprises 13 residues.

The gene calls are TRBV7-3 and TRBJ2-1, with D tentatively TRBD2 (5 bases). Trimming took 2 bases from V and 9 from J, leaving 11 bases between them. There are 13 residues in the CDR3. Germline CDR1 is SGHTA and CDR2 is FQGTGA. Here the CDR3 DNA reads TGTGCCAGCAGCTTACCCCCCGCGGGTGAGCAGTTCTTC. Amino acid sequence: CASSLPPAGEQFF.

This clone was detected a few times. The chain carries TRBV5-1 and TRBJ1-4, with 8 bases that match TRBD1. Germline CDR1 is SGHRS and CDR2 is YFSETQ. The CDR3 is 14 residues long. With V trimmed by 4 bases and J by 8 bases, 7 bases remained unmatched. Here the CDR3 DNA reads TGCGCCAGCAGCACCGGGACAGGTGGAGAAAAACTGTTTTTT. Translation gives CASSTGTGGEKLFF.

The chain joins TRBV19 to TRBJ2-1, with 14 bases matching TRBD2. Germline V gene data show CDR1 as LNHDA and CDR2 as SQIVND (reference sequence). The CDR3 has 16 residues. J lost 5 bases, V lost 4 bases, and 4 bases had no gene match. CDR3 nucleotides: TGTGCCAGTAGTAAAGGGACTAGCGGGGGAAACAATGAGCAGTTCTTC. Translating it yields CASSKGTSGGNNEQFF.

This chain joins TRBV10-3 and TRBJ1-4; TRBD1 matches 8 bases. The CDR3 totals 16 residues. Germline CDR1 ENHRY, CDR2 SYGVKD. Trimming cost V 5 bases and J 1 base; bases outside gene matches: 6. The CDR3 here is CAISKGQGETNEKLFF. CDR3 nucleotides: TGTGCCATCAGTAAAGGACAGGGCGAAACTAATGAAAAACTGTTTTTT.

This sequence joins TRBV1 and TRBJ2-3; whether TRBD1, the table's D call, matches the DNA was not checked. TRBV1 is designated a pseudogene. CDR3 length: 12 residues. The CDR3: CTSGRRSGGRYF. The CDR3 nucleotides read TGCACCAGCGGCAGGCGTTCAGGGGGTCGGTATTTT.

The chain joins TRBV30 to TRBJ2-7, with D perhaps TRBD2 (5 bases). There are 11 residues in the CDR3. The V gene's germline CDR1 is GTSNPN and CDR2 SVGIG (reference sequence). V was pared by 1 base and J by 7 bases, with 8 bases between. CDR3 sequence reads: CAWSGGWEQYF. DNA of the CDR3: TGTGCCTGGAGTGGAGGGTGGGAGCAGTACTTC.

V usage is TRBV11-3 and J usage is TRBJ1-2; D is possibly TRBD1 (5 bases). Germline V lookup: CDR1 SGHNT, CDR2 YENEEA. CDR3 length equals 14 residues. V dropped 5 bases and J dropped 4 bases, with 14 bases sitting between them. The CDR3 here is CASSPVAGPYGYTF. In DNA form, the CDR3 reads TGTGCCAGCAGCCCTGTCGCGGGGCCCTATGGCTACACCTTC.

The chain links TRBV7-9 to TRBJ1-4, with a weak D call TRBD1 (6 bases). Trimming removed 1 base at V and 6 bases at J, with 12 bases between. In germline, CDR1 is SEHNR, CDR2 FQNEAQ (reference sequence). The CDR3 sequence is 15 residues long. The CDR3 DNA follows: TGTGCCAGCAGCTTAGAGGGGGGGCGCGATGAAAAACTGTTTTTT. It specifies CASSLEGGRDEKLFF. The full variable domain, in which reference TRBV7-9 and TRBJ1-4 provide the parts outside the CDR3, is DTGVSQNPRHKITKRGQNVTFRCDPISEHNRLYWYRQTLGQGPEFLTYFQNEAQLEKSRLLSDRFSAERPKGSFSTLEIQRTEQGDSAMYLCASSLEGGRDEKLFFGSGTQLSVL.

This clone appeared a few times. CDR3 amino acids: CASTRTGRTDTQYF. In DNA, the CDR3 is TGTGCCAGCACCCGGACAGGGAGAACAGATACGCAGTATTTT. The chain employs TRBV6-5 and TRBJ2-3; 8 positions agree with TRBD1. The ends lost 7 bases at V and 3 bases at J; junction bases unmatched: 6. The V gene's germline CDR1 is MNHEY and CDR2 SVGAGI. The CDR3 has 14 amino acids.